The present TCR beta chain was sequenced within a study of shared clonotypes between healthy human individuals. Study conclusions and caveats: Even with large depth, rarefaction showed that sorted-subset sequencing was incomplete. Naive CD4 clonotypes were shared across a few donors at 5% to 6%.

As concerns this clone: Its matching antigen is unknown.

The data were produced by immunoSEQ multiplex PCR, yet TCRdb's version contains in-frame clones alone and is incomplete. The sample contains approximately 810,000 clones, 80% to 95% of which appear only once. V gave up 7 bases and J gave up 0 bases, with 8 bases separating them. In germline, CDR1 is MNHEY, CDR2 SVGAGI. The length of the CDR3 is 13 residues. Terminally differentiated effector memory CD45RA+ cells were excluded from the naive CD8 cells, which were CD45RO-negative and positively selected for CCR7. V usage is TRBV6-5 and J usage is TRBJ2-3; D might be TRBD1 or TRBD2, each matching 5 bases. The sequenced sample consisted of naive CD8+ T cells sorted from blood. This sequence originates from a young man in good health. This chain's CDR3 is CASTRDSTDTQYF. The CDR3 DNA reads TGTGCCAGCACCCGGGACAGCACAGATACGCAGTATTTT.